The 18 T cell receptor beta chains reported below all come from one sample, sequenced in a study of cytomegalovirus exposure and HLA in healthy donors. The primer mix had 60 Vbeta and 13 Jbeta primers. The protocol was immunoSEQ multiplex PCR, while the TCRdb copy is restricted to in-frame clones and leaves out a portion. The sample carries 130,000 or so clones, 82% recorded once. The sample comprised PBMCs. The receptors shown here come from a woman aged 18-29 years in good health and CMV-seronegative.

The J gene is TRBJ2-5, the V gene TRBV5-6; D gene uncertain. The V end lost 0 bases, the J end lost 7 bases, and 4 bases lay between the germline ends. This CDR3 has 11 residues. CDR1 SGHDT and CDR2 YYEEEE come from the germline V gene. The CDR3 DNA reads as TGTGCCAGCAGCTTGGCAGGGACCCAGTACTTC. Translating it yields CASSLAGTQYF.

This clone was found once. The genes are TRBV30 and TRBJ1-6; D is ambiguous. Germline V gives CDR1 GTSNPN, CDR2 SVGIG (reference sequence). The CDR3 is made up of 14 amino acids. Trimming took 1 base from V and 6 from J, leaving 10 bases between them. The CDR3: CAWSEGRSNSPLHF. As DNA, the CDR3 is TGTGCCTGGAGTGAAGGGAGGTCTAATTCACCCCTCCACTTT.

V and J are TRBV29-1 and TRBJ1-2; unclear D gene. Looked up from germline, CDR1 is SQVTM and CDR2 is ANQGSEA. Trimming took off 5 bases at V and 4 bases at J, with 14 bases between the two ends. The length of the CDR3 is 13 residues. The CDR3 DNA reads TGCAGCGTTTGGTCTCGGGAAAGCTATGGCTACACCTTC. The encoded protein is CSVWSRESYGYTF.

This clone was recorded once. This chain uses TRBV11-2 with TRBJ2-7, with 9 positions matching TRBD2. J gave up 5 bases and V 4 bases, and 6 bases lay outside the gene matches. The CDR3 extends over 14 amino acids. Germline CDR1 is SGHAT and CDR2 is FQNNGV. CDR3 sequence: CASSYVAGVNEQYF. Written as DNA, the CDR3 is TGTGCCAGCAGCTACGTAGCGGGAGTAAACGAGCAGTACTTC.

The chain employs TRBV27 and TRBJ2-1; 10 bases align to TRBD2. Trimming at V came to 0 bases and at J to 6 bases, leaving 8 bases not matched to a gene. Germline CDR1 reads MNHEY; CDR2 reads SMNVEV (reference sequence). This CDR3 has 17 residues. CDR3 amino acids: CASSLSKIGLAVNEQFF. Here the CDR3 DNA reads TGTGCCAGCAGTTTATCGAAGATAGGACTAGCGGTCAATGAGCAGTTCTTC.

CDR3 sequence (DNA): TGTGCCAGCAGCGGACTAGCGGTGCCTACATTGAGCGAGCAGTACTTC. Its protein is CASSGLAVPTLSEQYF. The chain employs TRBV7-2 and TRBJ2-7; 10 bases map to TRBD2. The CDR3 has 16 amino acids. Germline V lookup: CDR1 SGHTA, CDR2 FQGNSA. The J segment lost 6 bases and the V segment lost 5 bases, leaving 13 bases of the junction unmatched.

Details on this clone: Given the absence of the conserved phenylalanine or tryptophan at the CDR3 end, a read error is likely. V is TRBV11-2 and J is TRBJ2-7; D is unclear. This CDR3 spans 14 amino acids. In germline, CDR1 is SGHAT, CDR2 FQNNGV. V was trimmed by 1 base and J by 3 bases, leaving 10 bases between them. For the CDR3, the DNA is TGTGCCAGCAGCTTAGCAGTAGAGCGCTACGAGCAGTACCTC. Its translation: CASSLAVERYEQYL.

The CDR3 reads CASSVILRTDTQYF. The CDR3 nucleotides are TGTGCCAGCAGTGTCATTCTACGCACAGATACGCAGTATTTT. The J gene is TRBJ2-3, the V gene TRBV2, with D hard to call. The germline gives CDR1 SNHLY, CDR2 FYNNEI. V lost 4 bases to trimming and J lost 1 base, with 9 bases between them. This CDR3 is 14 amino acids long.

The chain links TRBV12-5 to TRBJ1-2, with 9 bases fitting TRBD1. The J segment lost 7 bases and the V segment lost 6 bases, leaving 15 bases of the junction unmatched. Germline-derived CDR1 and CDR2 are LGHNT and FRNRAP. The CDR3 extends over 16 amino acids. The CDR3 coding sequence is TGTGCTAGTGGCTCCCCCCCACCGGGACAGGGCGGTGGCTACACCTTC. Its protein is CASGSPPPGQGGGYTF.

This sequence joins TRBV18 and TRBJ1-1; D not resolved. Looked up from germline, CDR1 is KGHSH and CDR2 is LQKENI. V shed 2 bases and J shed 1 base, with 14 bases lying between them. This CDR3 is 16 amino acids long. CDR3 DNA sequence: TGTGCCAGCTCACCAGCGGTGGCCGCTTCGAACACTGAAGCTTTCTTT. This sequence encodes CASSPAVAASNTEAFF.

This clone came up once. The genes are TRBV7-9 and TRBJ2-2; D might be TRBD1 (5 bases). Germline V gene lookup returns CDR1 SEHNR and CDR2 FQNEAQ (reference sequence). The CDR3 consists of 12 residues. V lost 6 bases and J 6 bases, leaving 8 bases between the germline ends. CDR3 nucleotides: TGTGCCAGCAGTCGACAGCCCGGGGAGCTGTTTTTT. Its protein product is CASSRQPGELFF.

This chain connects TRBV18 to TRBJ2-3; no firm D call. V was clipped by 3 bases and J by 2 bases, with 15 bases between them. Germline-derived CDR1 and CDR2 are KGHSH and LQKENI. The CDR3 spans 16 residues. CDR3 bases: TGTGCCAGCTCACCCCCCCGGCGGTCTAACACAGATACGCAGTATTTT. Encoded protein: CASSPPRRSNTDTQYF.

This chain uses TRBV7-9 with TRBJ2-5; tentatively, D is TRBD1 (6 bases). V lost 0 bases and J 5 bases, leaving 10 bases between the germline ends. This CDR3 contains 14 residues. Germline values: CDR1 SEHNR, CDR2 FQNEAQ (reference sequence). Here the CDR3 reads CASSLAGAVETQYF. The CDR3 DNA reads TGTGCCAGCAGCTTAGCGGGGGCTGTGGAGACCCAGTACTTC. Drawing the rest from reference TRBV7-9 and TRBJ2-5, the complete variable domain is DTGVSQNPRHKITKRGQNVTFRCDPISEHNRLYWYRQTLGQGPEFLTYFQNEAQLEKSRLLSDRFSAERPKGSFSTLEIQRTEQGDSAMYLCASSLAGAVETQYFGPGTRLLVL.

This chain joins TRBV28 and TRBJ2-7; D not certain. Germline CDR1 and CDR2: MDHEN and SYDVKM. Deletions cut 4 bases from V and 9 bases from J, with 7 bases between. The CDR3 totals 10 residues. The CDR3 sequence: CASSSLGQYF. CDR3 nucleotides: TGTGCCAGCAGTTCCCTCGGGCAGTACTTC.

This chain joins TRBV2 and TRBJ1-5; 7 nucleotides agree with TRBD1. The V gene's germline CDR1 is SNHLY and CDR2 FYNNEI. Unmatched junction bases numbered 2, after V lost 4 bases and J lost 5 bases. The CDR3 totals 13 residues. The CDR3: CASSVGGDQPQHF. CDR3 in DNA: TGTGCCAGCAGTGTAGGGGGCGATCAGCCCCAGCATTTT.

This chain uses TRBV7-3 with TRBJ2-2; 10 nucleotides line up with TRBD2. Germline V gene data show CDR1 as SGHTA and CDR2 as FQGTGA. Trimming cost V 2 bases and J 3 bases; bases outside gene matches: 3. The CDR3 is 16 residues long. The CDR3 protein is CASSLSSGGDTGELFF. In DNA, the CDR3 is TGTGCCAGCAGCTTATCTAGCGGGGGTGACACCGGGGAGCTGTTTTTT. The variable domain in full, completed from reference TRBV7-3 and TRBJ2-2, reads GAGVSQTPSNKVTEKGKYVELRCDPISGHTALYWYRQSLGQGPEFLIYFQGTGAADDSGLPNDRFFAVRPEGSVSTLKIQRTERGDSAVYLCASSLSSGGDTGELFFGEGSRLTVL.

This clone was seen a single time. This sequence joins TRBV6-6 and TRBJ2-2; a weak D match, TRBD2 (7 bases). Germline values: CDR1 MNHNY, CDR2 SVGAGI (reference sequence). The CDR3 runs 15 residues. Trimming shortened V by 0 bases and J by 3 bases, and 8 bases separated the two germline ends. The CDR3 coding sequence is TGTGCCAGCAGTTACTCAGGGGGGGACACCGGGGAGCTGTTTTTT. This encodes CASSYSGGDTGELFF.

The chain recombines TRBV7-2 with TRBJ2-5; TRBD1 matches 10 bases. From germline, CDR1 is SGHTA and CDR2 FQGNSA. J was trimmed by 5 bases and V by 4 bases; bases with no gene match: 4. There are 14 residues in the CDR3. The CDR3 DNA reads as TGTGCCAGCAGCTCTGACAGGGGGCGGGAGACCCAGTACTTC. The encoded protein is CASSSDRGRETQYF.